This TCR beta chain originates from a study of T cells after yellow fever vaccination (dated by TCRdb to between 2018 and 2020). For context, the study as a whole: Libraries from fractions with low cell numbers were prepared with the SMART-Seq v4 Ultra Low Input RNA kit. To follow T-cell clones before and after primary and booster YFV17D yellow fever vaccination, bulk TCR alpha and beta repertoires were sequenced over time. The cohort comprised two healthy male donors, one aged 18 to 30 and one aged 30 to 40 years. Blood was collected at multiple timepoints before and after primary and secondary immunization, and bulk PBMC replicates and cell subsets were isolated. The paper as a whole reports these results and caveats: Because only two donors were included in the study, the extent to which the findings can be generalized is limited. A small fraction of clonotypes appeared in both the CD4 and CD8 compartments, likely as a result of convergent recombination. After the booster, most of the clones that had expanded following primary vaccination were detected again (around 97% of CD4 and 80% to 90% of CD8), which suggests that memory was broadly maintained. The secondary T-cell response was found to be weaker but faster than the primary response, with a peak reached on day 5 rather than on day 15. Because abundant contaminating clonotypes from the bulk population could be contained in FACS-sorted repertoires, computational filtering was required.

TCR cDNA was synthesized by 5'RACE template switching, which introduced a universal primer site and unique molecular identifiers. cDNA synthesis was primed from both the TCR alpha and TCR beta constant segments. Libraries were amplified in two PCR steps, with sample barcodes and sequencing adapters added in the second step. Libraries were sequenced on Illumina HiSeq 2500 (2x100 bp) or NovaSeq (2x150 bp). Per the source publication's procedure: MIGEC handled demultiplexing of reads and collapsing into UMI consensus sequences, while MiXCR performed V(D)J alignment. Using edgeR on replicate PBMC samples, clonotypes were called vaccine-responding if FDR was below 0.01 and the log2 fold change was above 5 up to day 15. CD4 or CD8 identity was assigned to each bulk clonotype according to whether the clonotype was present at higher abundance in the sequenced CD4 repertoire or the sequenced CD8 repertoire. TCRdb reworked the public reads: Q25 trimming with fastp, MiXCR clone assembly, productive beta chains retained. Every distinct CDR3 protein forms one entry, paired with its most common genes and DNA. Clone size and V and J calls follow TCRdb, not the original study. This sample gives 450,000 to 550,000 distinct CDR3 sequences in total; less than 25% of them show up just once. Roughly a sixth of the sample goes to the ten largest clones.

The meaning of the sample's treatment or condition label: live attenuated yellow fever vaccine strain. At every blood-draw timepoint, two biological replicates of bulk PBMCs were collected. PBMCs were isolated from peripheral blood using a standard Ficoll-Paque protocol. TriZol was used to extract RNA from bulk PBMCs, from CD4 and CD8 fractions, and from dextramer-positive and dextramer-negative fractions. Details on this clonotype: The specificity of this receptor is unknown. Base qualities were left out, and no much larger clone turns up one base away.

The V end loses 6 bases and the J end loses 0 bases, and a stretch of 14 bases separates them. The CDR3 runs 15 amino acids, cysteine and phenylalanine included. The kept DNA is CDR3 alone, 45 bases in frame from the first base. The germline V gene yields SGHAT for CDR1 and FQNNGV for CDR2. This clonotype was sampled from a man aged 18 to 30 who received the YFV17D yellow fever vaccine. The rearranged segments are TRBV11-2 and TRBJ1-1; the D gene is not confidently resolved. This sample comprised PBMCs, obtained less than 25 days after the first yellow fever vaccination. DNA sequence: TGTGCCAGCAGTCTTAATAGCGTCCTGAACACTGAAGCTTTCTTT. Translated, it reads CASSLNSVLNTEAFF.